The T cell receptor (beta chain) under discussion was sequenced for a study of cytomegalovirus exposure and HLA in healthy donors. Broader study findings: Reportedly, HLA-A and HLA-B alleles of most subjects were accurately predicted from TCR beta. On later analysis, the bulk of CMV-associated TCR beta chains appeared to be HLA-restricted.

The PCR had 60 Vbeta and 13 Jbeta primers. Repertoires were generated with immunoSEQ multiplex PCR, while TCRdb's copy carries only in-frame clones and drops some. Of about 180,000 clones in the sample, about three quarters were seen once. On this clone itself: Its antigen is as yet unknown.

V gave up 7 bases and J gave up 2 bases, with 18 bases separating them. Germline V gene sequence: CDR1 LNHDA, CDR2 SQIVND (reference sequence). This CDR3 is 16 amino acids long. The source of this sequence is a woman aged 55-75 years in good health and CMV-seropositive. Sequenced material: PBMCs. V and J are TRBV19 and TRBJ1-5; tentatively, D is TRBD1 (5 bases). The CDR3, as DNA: TGTGCCAGTAATGGGGGAGGGACGGCCCGCAATCAGCCCCAGCATTTT. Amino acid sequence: CASNGGGTARNQPQHF.